The entry that follows covers one T cell receptor (beta chain) sequence. This clone was counted only a few times. The antigen it recognizes is unknown. The sample holds no much larger clone one base away, and base qualities are not on file. This entry comes from a study of CD8+ T cells in alopecia areata (dated by TCRdb to 2016 to 2019). With respect to the entire study: Treated patients were enrolled in an open-label pilot trial of oral tofacitinib at 5 to 10 mg twice daily for moderate-to-severe alopecia areata. Patients stayed on tofacitinib for 6 to 18 months and then had 6 months of follow-up off drug so that delayed response and recurrence could be assessed. Disease severity in treated patients was measured with the SALT score, which quantifies the percentage of affected scalp surface area. In both human patients and the C3H/HeJ mouse model, the study applied high-throughput TCRbeta sequencing to look at T cell clonal expansion in alopecia areata. On the human side, TCRbeta sequencing was run on scalp tissue and on sorted CD4+ and CD8+ peripheral blood T cells from healthy controls and from alopecia areata patients with either patchy or totalis/universalis disease. Biopsies were taken from tofacitinib-treated patients at baseline and at 4 and 24 weeks of treatment, and a later scalp biopsy was taken in several of the tofacitinib-treated patients. Scalp clonality was compared across normal scalp (n=4), patchy alopecia areata scalp (n=8), and alopecia totalis/universalis scalp (n=8). The RNA source kit depended on sample type: the PAXgene miRNA kit for fixed scalp, the miRNeasy kit for PBMCs, and the RNeasy kit for mouse skin. Amplification of TCRbeta CDR3 regions was done by immunoSEQ multiplex PCR using 35 Vbeta forward primers and 13 Jbeta reverse primers.

The paper as a whole reports these results and caveats: Higher clonality and more expanded CD8+ clones were observed in lesional scalp than in normal scalp, particularly in alopecia totalis/universalis, a finding suggestive of antigenic drive. Tofacitinib significantly lowered scalp clonality and the number of expanded CD8+ clones among the top 100 scalp clones. Shared TCR sequences between patients were less evident than in mice, which may be partly attributable to HLA diversity in the patient population. Resident alphabeta T cells in normal human skin are also sequenced, complicating scalp TCR repertoire analysis, unlike mouse skin dominated by gammadelta T cells. Because the treated cohort was small and included a single nonresponder, larger studies are needed to assess links between baseline CD8+ expansion and response. Many expanded lesional clones persisted in scalp and blood during tofacitinib treatment, which may partly explain relapse after stopping treatment.

The treatment or condition label for this specimen denotes: oral pan-JAK inhibitor, 5-10 mg twice daily. Lesional scalp punch biopsies and peripheral blood were collected from alopecia areata patients. After PBMCs were isolated by density centrifugation and stained for CD3, CD4 and CD8, a FACSAria was used to sort CD4+ and CD8+ T cells. Its CDR3 holds 13 amino acids, cysteine through phenylalanine. The read is trimmed to its CDR3 DNA, 39 bases read in frame from base 1. Cut back by 5 bases and 1 base, the V and J ends lie 8 bases apart. Taken from the germline V gene (reference sequence), the CDR1 and CDR2 loops are LNHNV and YYDKDF. Libraries were built with the immunoSEQ multiplex PCR assay. RNA was extracted from all samples and reverse transcribed into cDNA, which served as template for TCR sequencing. SuperScript III was used for first-strand cDNA synthesis, primed with a 2:1 mix of oligo-dT and random hexamers. Amplification bias was assessed with a synthetic immune receptor repertoire, and residual bias was removed computationally. As for the authors' bioinformatics: After raw reads were preprocessed to remove errors, the CDR3 was defined following IMGT conventions as running from the conserved cysteine to phenylalanine. Clonality was computed by normalizing Shannon entropy by log2 of the number of productive unique TCRs and subtracting the result from 1. Whether each scalp clone was CD4 or CD8 was inferred by checking scalp TCRbeta sequences against the CD4 and CD8 repertoires from sorted blood. The source is immuneACCESS, and TCRdb retained only in-frame sequences with V and J called. Part of the clones is not carried over; for the studies checked, unresolved V genes explain less than half of this, and the remainder is unexplained. V, J and clone size derive from that table, while D and trimming were established from the DNA sequence. Within this sample are approximately 210,000 clones, with around 60% of them counted one time only. Approximately 1.3% of the sample belongs to the ten largest clones.

The receptor was isolated from a human donor with alopecia areata. The chain was built from TRBV15 and TRBJ1-1; tentative D gene TRBD1, with 6 bases matching. The material sequenced was CD4+ T cells sorted from blood, taken around week 50, from a patient treated with tofacitinib. The CDR3 protein: CATSGGRNTEAFF. The nucleotide sequence reads as follows: TGTGCCACCAGCGGGGGCAGGAACACTGAAGCTTTCTTT.